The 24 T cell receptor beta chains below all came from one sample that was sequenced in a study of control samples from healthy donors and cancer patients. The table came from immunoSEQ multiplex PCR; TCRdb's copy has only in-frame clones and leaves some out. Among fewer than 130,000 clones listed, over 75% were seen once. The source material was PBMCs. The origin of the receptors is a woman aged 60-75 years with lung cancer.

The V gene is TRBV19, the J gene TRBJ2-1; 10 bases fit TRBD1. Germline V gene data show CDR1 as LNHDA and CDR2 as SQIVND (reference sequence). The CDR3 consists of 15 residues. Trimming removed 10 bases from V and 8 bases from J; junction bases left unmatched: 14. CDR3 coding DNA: TGTGCCACCCAATTCCGGGGACAGGGGATTGATGAGCAGTTCTTC. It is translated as CATQFRGQGIDEQFF.

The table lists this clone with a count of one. The CDR3 coding sequence is TGCGCCAGCAGCTCGGACAGGGTTAATGAAAAACTGTTTTTT. It yields the protein CASSSDRVNEKLFF. The chain couples TRBV5-1 to TRBJ1-4; TRBD1 agrees at 8 bases. The CDR3 runs 14 residues. In germline, CDR1 is SGHRS, CDR2 YFSETQ. Trimming at V came to 3 bases and at J to 4 bases, leaving 2 bases not matched to a gene.

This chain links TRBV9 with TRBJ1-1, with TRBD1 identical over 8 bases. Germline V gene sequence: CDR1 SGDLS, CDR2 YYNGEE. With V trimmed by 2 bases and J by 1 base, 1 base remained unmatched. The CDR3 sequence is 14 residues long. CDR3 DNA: TGTGCCAGCAGCGTGACAGGGGCGAACACTGAAGCTTTCTTT. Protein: CASSVTGANTEAFF.

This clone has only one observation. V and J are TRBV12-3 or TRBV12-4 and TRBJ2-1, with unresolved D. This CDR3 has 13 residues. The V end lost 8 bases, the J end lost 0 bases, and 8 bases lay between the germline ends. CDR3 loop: CASGGFSYNEQFF. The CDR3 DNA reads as TGTGCCAGCGGCGGTTTCTCCTACAATGAGCAGTTCTTC.

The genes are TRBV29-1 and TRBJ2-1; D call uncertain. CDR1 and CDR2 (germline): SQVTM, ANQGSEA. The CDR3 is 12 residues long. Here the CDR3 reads CNALFSYNEQFF. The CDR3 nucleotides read TGCAACGCGCTCTTCTCCTACAATGAGCAGTTCTTC.

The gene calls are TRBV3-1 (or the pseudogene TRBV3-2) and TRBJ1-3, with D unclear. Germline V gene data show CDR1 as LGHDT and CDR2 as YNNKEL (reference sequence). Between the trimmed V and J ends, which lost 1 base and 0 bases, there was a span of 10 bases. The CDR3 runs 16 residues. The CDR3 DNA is TGTGCCAGCAGCCAAGTGCACGGGGACTCTGGAAACACCATATATTTT. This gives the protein CASSQVHGDSGNTIYF.

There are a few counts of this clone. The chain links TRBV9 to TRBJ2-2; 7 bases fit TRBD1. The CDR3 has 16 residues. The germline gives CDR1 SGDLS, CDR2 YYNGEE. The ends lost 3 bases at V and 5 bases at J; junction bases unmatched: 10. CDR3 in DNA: TGTGCCAGCAGCGCCAAACAGGGGAGTTCTACCGGGGAGCTGTTTTTT. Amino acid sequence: CASSAKQGSSTGELFF.

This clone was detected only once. The CDR3 reads CSVVDKIVAFF. The CDR3, as DNA: TGCAGCGTTGTCGACAAGATAGTTGCTTTCTTT. V and J are TRBV29-1 and TRBJ1-1; D is unclear. The CDR3 is 11 amino acids. The ends were cut back, 4 bases at V and 11 bases at J, with 14 bases in the middle. Germline CDR1 SQVTM, CDR2 ANQGSEA.

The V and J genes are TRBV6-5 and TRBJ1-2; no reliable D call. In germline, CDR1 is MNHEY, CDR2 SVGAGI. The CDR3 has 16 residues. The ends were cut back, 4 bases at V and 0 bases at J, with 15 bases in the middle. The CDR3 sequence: CASSFDKYGTNYGYTF. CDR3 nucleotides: TGTGCCAGCAGTTTTGACAAGTATGGTACTAACTATGGCTACACCTTC.

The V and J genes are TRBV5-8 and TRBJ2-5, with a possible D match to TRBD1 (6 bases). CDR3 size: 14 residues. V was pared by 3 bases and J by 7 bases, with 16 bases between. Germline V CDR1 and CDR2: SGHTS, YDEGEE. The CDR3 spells CASSSRTAMGTQYF. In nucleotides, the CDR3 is TGTGCCAGCAGCTCCAGGACAGCTATGGGGACCCAGTACTTC.

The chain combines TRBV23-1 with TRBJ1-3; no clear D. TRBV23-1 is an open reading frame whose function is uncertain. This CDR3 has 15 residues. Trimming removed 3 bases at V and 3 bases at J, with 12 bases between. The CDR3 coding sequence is TGCGCCAGCAGTCATCGCGGCGAACTTGGAAACACCATATATTTT. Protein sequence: CASSHRGELGNTIYF.

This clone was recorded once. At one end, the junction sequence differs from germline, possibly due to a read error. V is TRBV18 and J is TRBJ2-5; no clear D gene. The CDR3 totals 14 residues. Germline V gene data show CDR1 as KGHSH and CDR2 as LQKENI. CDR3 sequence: CAGSPGSLQETQYF. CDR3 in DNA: TGTGCCGGCTCACCAGGCAGCCTACAAGAGACCCAGTACTTC.

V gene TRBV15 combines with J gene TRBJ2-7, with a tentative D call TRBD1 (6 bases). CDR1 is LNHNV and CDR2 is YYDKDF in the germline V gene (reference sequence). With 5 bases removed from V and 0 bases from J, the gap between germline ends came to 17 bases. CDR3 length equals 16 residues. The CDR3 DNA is TGTGCCACCAGCTGGGGGCAGGGTGATAACTCCTACGAGCAGTACTTC. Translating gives CATSWGQGDNSYEQYF.

The CDR3 region has the DNA TGTGCCAGCAGCCGGGGACAGGCACTCCACTTT. The encoded protein is CASSRGQALHF. This chain links TRBV11-2 with TRBJ1-6; 8 bases are a match to TRBD1. Germline V CDR1 and CDR2: SGHAT, FQNNGV. Germline trimming cut 5 bases from V and 16 bases from J; bases unmatched to any gene: 4. There are 11 residues in the CDR3.

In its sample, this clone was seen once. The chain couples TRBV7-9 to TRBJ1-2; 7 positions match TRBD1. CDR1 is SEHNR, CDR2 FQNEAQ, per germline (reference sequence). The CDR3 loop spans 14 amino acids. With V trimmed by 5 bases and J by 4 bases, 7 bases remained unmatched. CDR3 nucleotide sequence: TGTGCCAGCAGCCAACTCCGGGACAGCTATGGCTACACCTTC. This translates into CASSQLRDSYGYTF.

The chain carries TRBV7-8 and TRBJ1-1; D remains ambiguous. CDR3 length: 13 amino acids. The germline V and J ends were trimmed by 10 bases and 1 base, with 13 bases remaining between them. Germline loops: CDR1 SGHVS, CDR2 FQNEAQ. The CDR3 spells CATGGRTNTEAFF. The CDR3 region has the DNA TGTGCCACCGGCGGTCGAACGAACACTGAAGCTTTCTTT.

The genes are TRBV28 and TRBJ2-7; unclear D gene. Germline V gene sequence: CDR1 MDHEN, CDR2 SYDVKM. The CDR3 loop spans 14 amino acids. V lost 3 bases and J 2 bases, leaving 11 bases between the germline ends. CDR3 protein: CASSFRWQAYEQYF. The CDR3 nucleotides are TGTGCCAGCAGTTTTAGGTGGCAGGCCTACGAGCAGTACTTC. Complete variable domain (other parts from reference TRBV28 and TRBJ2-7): DVKVTQSSRYLVKRTGEKVFLECVQDMDHENMFWYRQDPGLGLRLIYFSYDVKMKEKGDIPEGYSVSREKKERFSLILESASTNQTSMYLCASSFRWQAYEQYFGPGTRLTVT.

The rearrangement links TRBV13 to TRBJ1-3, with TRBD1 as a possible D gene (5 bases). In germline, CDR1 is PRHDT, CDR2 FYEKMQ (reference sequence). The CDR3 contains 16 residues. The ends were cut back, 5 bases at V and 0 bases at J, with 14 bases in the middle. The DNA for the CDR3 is TGTGCCAGCAGCACCAGACAGTTGATCTCTGGAAACACCATATATTTT. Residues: CASSTRQLISGNTIYF.

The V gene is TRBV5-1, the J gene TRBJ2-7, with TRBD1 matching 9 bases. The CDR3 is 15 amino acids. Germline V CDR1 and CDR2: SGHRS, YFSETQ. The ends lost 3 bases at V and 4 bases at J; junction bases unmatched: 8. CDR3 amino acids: CASSYTPGQGYEQYF. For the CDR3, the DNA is TGCGCCAGCAGCTACACACCGGGACAGGGTTACGAGCAGTACTTC.

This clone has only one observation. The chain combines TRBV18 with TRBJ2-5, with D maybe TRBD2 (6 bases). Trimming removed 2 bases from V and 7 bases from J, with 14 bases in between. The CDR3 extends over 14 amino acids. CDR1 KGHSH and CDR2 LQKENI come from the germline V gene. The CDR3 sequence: CASSPALGGATQYF. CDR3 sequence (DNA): TGTGCCAGCTCACCAGCGCTGGGGGGAGCGACCCAGTACTTC.

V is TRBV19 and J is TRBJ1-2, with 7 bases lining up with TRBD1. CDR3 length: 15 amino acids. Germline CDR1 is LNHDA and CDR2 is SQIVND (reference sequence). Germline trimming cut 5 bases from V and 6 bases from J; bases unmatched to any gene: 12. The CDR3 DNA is TGTGCCAGTAGTCAATACAGGGGCCCCGCGCATGGCTACACCTTC. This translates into CASSQYRGPAHGYTF.

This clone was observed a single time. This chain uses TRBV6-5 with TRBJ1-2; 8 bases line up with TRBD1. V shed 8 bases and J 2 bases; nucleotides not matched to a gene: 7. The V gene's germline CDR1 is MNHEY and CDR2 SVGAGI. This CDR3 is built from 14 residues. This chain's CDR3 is CASGDHRGNYGYTF. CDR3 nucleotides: TGTGCCAGCGGGGATCACAGGGGGAACTATGGCTACACCTTC.

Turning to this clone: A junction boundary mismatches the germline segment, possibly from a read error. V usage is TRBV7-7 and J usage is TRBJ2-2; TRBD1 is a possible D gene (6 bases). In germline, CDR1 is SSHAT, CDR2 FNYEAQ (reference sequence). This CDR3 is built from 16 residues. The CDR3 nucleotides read TGTGCTAGCAGCTTAGGAAGGACAGTGAACACCGGGGAGCTGTTTTTT. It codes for CASSLGRTVNTGELFF.

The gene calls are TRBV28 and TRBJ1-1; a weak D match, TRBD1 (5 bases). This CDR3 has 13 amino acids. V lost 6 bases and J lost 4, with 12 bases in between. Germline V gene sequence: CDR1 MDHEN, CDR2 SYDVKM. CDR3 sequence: CASRGTDSTEAFF. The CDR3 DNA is TGTGCCAGCAGGGGGACGGATTCCACTGAAGCTTTCTTT.